This paragraph covers one T cell receptor beta chain sequence. Its antigen remains unidentified. Base qualities are not provided; no much larger clone lies one nucleotide away. Libraries were made using the immunoSEQ multiplex PCR assay. The multiplex PCR relied on a mix of 60 forward primers for TCR Vbeta segments and 13 reverse primers for TCR Jbeta segments. A multiplex PCR assay on genomic DNA amplified the CDR3 region of rearranged TCR beta genes. The amplified TCR beta libraries were sequenced on the Illumina HiSeq System as 87-base-pair reads. For the original study's pipeline: In a later analysis, 77 million or so unique TCR beta chains were counted across the approximately 620 repertoires, and around 11 million of these chains were shared by at least two donors. To remove PCR and sequencing errors, raw reads were error-corrected and collapsed into unique sequences using a nearest-neighbor algorithm that merged closely related sequences. To assign V, D and J gene segments, CDR3 sequences were aligned to IMGT reference sequences. For a sequence to be retained, a match of at least six nucleotides to both a V gene segment and a J gene segment was required. Rearrangements were classified as productive when the CDR3 lacked stop codons and remained in frame with V and J, and all other rearrangements were classified as non-productive. Following IMGT convention, CDR3 was defined as the stretch from the second conserved V-encoded cysteine to the conserved J-encoded phenylalanine. The earlier analysis of about 500 of the donors excluded sequences that lacked an unambiguous match to a single V gene segment. In an earlier analysis of 500 to 750 of the donors, V segments were called functional above 56.7% productive rearrangements and were called segregating when the between-donor standard deviation exceeded 5%. To diagnose cytomegalovirus status from the catalog of TCR beta chain sequences, a statistical classification framework was built. A later analysis assigned V and J genes by comparing TCR nucleotide sequences with IMGT/GENE-DB human TR gene sequences. A later analysis assigned CDR3 sequences and most-parsimonious VDJ recombination scenarios with the TCRdist pipeline. In a later analysis, each TCR beta chain was defined by its CDR3 amino acid sequence together with its V-gene family, and reads without a unique V-gene family were excluded. In a later analysis, nearly 600 highly shared, low-generation-probability nucleotide sequences were removed to address suspected cross-contamination and a sequencing artifact. A later analysis calculated a clonal expansion index for each public chain from normalized within-repertoire ranks of inferred template counts. A later analysis computed generation probabilities with a VDJ recombination model fitted to out-of-frame rearrangements, and checked the results against IGoR. A later analysis scored TCR-TCR, TCR-HLA and TCR-CMV co-occurrence with hypergeometric tests, applying a repertoire-size bias correction to TCR pairs. A later analysis estimated false discovery rates by permuting HLA or CMV assignments 20 times. In a later analysis, co-occurring TCRs were grouped using DBSCAN, with TCRdist sequence similarity added in when clustering inside HLA-allele-positive subsets. Repertoires with fewer than 30,000 or more than 120,000 public chains, plus five repertoires with anomalous nucleotide sharing, were excluded from co-occurrence clustering. What TCRdb holds here is the immuneACCESS table cut down to in-frame rearrangements. Part of the clones is not present; checked against another copy, under half of the missing clones reflect an unresolved V gene, and the others are unexplained. The V and J calls and clone size were taken over from that table, and D and trimming were inferred from the DNA. In all, the sample holds about 57,000 clones, and about 77% of those were seen once. Of the sample, 6.8% is held by the ten largest clones.

This entry comes from a study of cytomegalovirus exposure and HLA in healthy donors (dated by TCRdb to about 2017). A note on the overall study: In an earlier analysis of 587 of the donors, around 300 Gb of sequence data and 120 million or so unique TCR beta sequences from about 179 million T cells were reported. A later analysis re-examined previously published TCR beta repertoires from more than 650 donors and added high-resolution HLA genotyping to investigate patterns of TCR occurrence. Besides the first cohort of around 700 subjects, a separate validation cohort made up of 95 to 150 different subjects was used. Typing coverage varied by locus: roughly 620-630 donors for A, B, C, DRB1 and DQB1; 522 for DQA1; 606 for DPA1; roughly 450 for DPB1. Donor age, sex, ethnicity and CMV serostatus were collected together with the repertoire data. To predict cytomegalovirus infection status, the study combined high-throughput TCR immunosequencing, statistical association of individual TCRs with disease status, and machine learning. Both class I and class II loci were covered by HLA typing, at four-digit resolution. Using immunosequencing, the study profiled T cell repertoires from around 670 subjects and related those repertoires to cytomegalovirus serostatus. About 330 gigabases of sequencing data and around 88 million unique TCR sequences made up an early release that covered around 640 HLA-typed donors. In an earlier analysis of several hundred of the donors, high-throughput TCR beta sequencing was used to judge whether each TCR beta V gene segment behaved as functional or pseudogenic. Of the 300 to 450 genotyped donors, 75% to 85% were placed in the genetic ancestry cluster associated with self-reported Caucasian donors. The later analysis used no new phenotypic data to find candidate immune exposures, relying instead on TCR beta sequences and their occurrence across donors. Every repertoire in the discovery cohort had been generated on one and the same sequencing platform. Five DR-DQ haplotypes were treated as single units for association and clustering because of strong linkage in the cohort. Genome-wide SNP genotypes for about 65% of the 666 donors were used in a later genetic analysis, which treated that subset as a discovery cohort. Across 300 to 500 genotyped donors of the cohort, an average of about 240,000 unique TCR beta nucleotide sequences per donor were sequenced, and 15% to 20% of those sequences were non-productive. The study was designed to test whether signatures of past pathogen exposure could be identified by cataloging public T cell receptors.

In total, just over 650 healthy bone marrow donors made up the cohort. At the time of sampling, all cohort members were nominally healthy, though unrecorded immune exposures were likely present. The donor tested CMV seropositive and was one of the 289 seropositive cohort members. A peripheral blood sample was provided by each donor, and peripheral blood mononuclear cells were used for TCR beta sequencing. The Qiagen DNeasy Blood Extraction Kit was used to extract genomic DNA from the blood cell samples. V lost 4 bases and J lost 7 bases, and the count of bases not matched to a germline gene is 3. Inclusive of the bounding cysteine and phenylalanine, the CDR3 is 14 residues long. Of all the DNA, just the CDR3 is kept, 42 bases in frame from base 1. From the germline V gene, CDR1 is SGHDT and CDR2 is YYEEEE. The paper's findings and limits, for the study overall: A later genetic analysis reported fewer N-insertions in productive TCRs among donors in an Asian-associated ancestry cluster than the roughly 650-donor mean. A few of the identified cytomegalovirus-associated TCR beta chains were confirmed in vitro to be specific for cytomegalovirus antigens. Because HLA typing was unavailable for some donors at each locus, only the typed subset was used in association tests. The study gave a list of about 170 TCR beta chains associated with cytomegalovirus. Immune exposure information for the cohort was limited to CMV serostatus. Most TCR sequences were seen in very few donors, while some public TCRs were found in many individuals. Only TCR beta chains were sequenced in this cohort, and the absence of alpha or paired-chain data limited detectable features. Presence/absence analyses assumed roughly uniform sequencing depth across donors, an assumption that may not hold. Because counts were too low, 15 to 20 rarely observed V segments, including chromosome 9 orphons, were excluded from the earlier analysis of some 590 of the donors. In a later analysis, HLA-associated TCR beta chains showed more clonal expansion and lower generation probabilities than non-associated chains that were equally common. Linkage disequilibrium might explain the correlated functional status among segregating V segments, but an unknown experimental factor could not be excluded. According to a later analysis, most CMV-associated TCR beta chains appeared to be HLA-restricted, and the HLA associations seemed to be driven largely by CMV exposure. When HLA alleles, especially DR and DQ, strongly co-occurred, attributing TCR associations to individual alleles was difficult. The authors suggested that the approach could potentially be extended to other disease states and immunological phenotypes. A group of highly shared sequence variants was considered likely to be a technical artifact of the sequencing pipeline. A later genetic analysis associated a missense DCLRE1C variant with V-gene and J-gene trimming of TCR beta chains, and an independent cohort replicated the association. In a later analysis, TCR association rates were found to vary across HLA loci, with the most associated TCRs seen for DRB1 alleles and the fewest for HLA-C alleles. Cytomegalovirus status was reported to be diagnosed by the classifier with high specificity and sensitivity in both the original and validation cohorts. A further reported finding was that TCR beta sequences accurately predicted the HLA-A and HLA-B alleles for most subjects in the first cohort. The 87-base-pair reads could not distinguish some IMGT-functional V segments, including TRBV6-2 and TRBV6-3, so those segments were excluded. At a false discovery rate of 0.05, a later analysis linked around 15,000 TCR beta sequences to specific HLA alleles. In an earlier analysis of approximately 590 of the donors, most TCR beta V segments appeared in productive rearrangements about 90% or about 30% of the time, broadly matching IMGT annotations. In a later analysis, several top co-occurrence clusters were reported to appear linked to parvovirus B19, influenza, CMV and Epstein-Barr virus.

Recombination joined TRBV5-6 with TRBJ1-6; 9 central bases correspond to TRBD1. The specimen sequenced was PBMCs. This receptor was identified in a man between 25 and 39 years old in good health and CMV-seropositive. Here is the DNA: TGTGCCAGCAGCCCCGGGACAGGGAATTCACCCCTCCACTTT. Translation gives CASSPGTGNSPLHF.